This TCR beta chain was sequenced during a study of T-cell reconstitution after alpha-beta-depleted transplantation in children. It was with unique molecular identifiers that the TCRbeta library was prepared. TCRdb re-analysed the PCR reads in MiXCR, keeping a single row per CDR3 protein. This sample has 500,000 to 750,000 distinct CDR3 sequences, with 10% to 15% found just once. V was pared by 6 bases and J by 10 bases, with 5 bases of the junction left unmatched. The CDR3 contains 13 residues. Germline V lookup: CDR1 DFQATT, CDR2 SNEGSKA (reference sequence). This receptor was obtained from a male patient between 5 and 17 years old who had a stem cell transplant for acute myeloid leukemia, so the T cells may come from the graft donor. The chain couples TRBV20-1 to TRBJ2-1; 14 bases map to TRBD2. Sequenced material: PBMCs, mostly from graft donor cells, taken 360 days after TCRalphabeta/CD19-depleted stem cell transplant. In nucleotides, the CDR3 is TGCAGTGCCCCGGGACTAGCGGGAGTCGAGCAGTTCTTC. This codes for CSAPGLAGVEQFF.